This T cell receptor beta chain is from a study of cytomegalovirus exposure and HLA in healthy donors. This PCR relied on a set of 60 Vbeta primers and 13 Jbeta primers. Measured with immunoSEQ multiplex PCR; TCRdb has only the in-frame clones, and not every one. The sample has tens of thousands of clones. The CDR3 consists of 13 residues. The trim removed 4 bases at V and 1 base at J, leaving 4 bases unmatched. Germline V lookup: CDR1 GTSNPN, CDR2 SVGIG (reference sequence). Study results and caveats: One later analysis reportedly identified an Asian-associated ancestry cluster that showed fewer N-insertions than the approximately 600-donor mean. For TCR beta chains, V- and J-gene trimming was later linked to a missense DCLRE1C variant.

Details on this clone: Its antigen is still unknown.

This rearrangement joins TRBV30 to TRBJ2-7; 7 bases fit TRBD1. This TCR came from a male donor in good health and CMV-seropositive. The sample comprised PBMCs. The CDR3: CAWTRTGSYEQYF. The CDR3 coding sequence is TGTGCCTGGACCCGGACAGGTTCCTACGAGCAGTACTTC.